This T cell receptor (beta chain) was documented in a study of shared clonotypes between healthy human individuals. Study context: Researchers assigned three CD4 naive, three CD4 memory, two CD8 naive and one CD8 memory plate to each donor.

Using immunoSEQ multiplex PCR, the repertoire was profiled, and TCRdb retains in-frame clones only, with some absent. Altogether approximately 600,000 clones are present, approximately 95% being singletons, with the ten largest covering 0.11%. Positive CCR7 selection of CD45RO-negative cells yielded the naive CD8 cells, and terminally differentiated effector memory CD45RA+ cells were excluded. The germline gives CDR1 MDHEN, CDR2 SYDVKM. The V gene lost 6 bases and the J gene lost 0 bases, with 24 bases spanning the gap. There are 19 residues in the CDR3. The rearrangement uses TRBV28 and TRBJ1-3, with unresolved D. The sample taken for sequencing was naive CD8+ T cells sorted from blood. This TCR derives from a woman aged 25 to 45 in good health. The CDR3, as DNA: TGTGCCAGCAGGGCTCCTCGGAGGGTCCCAGACATCTCTGGAAACACCATATATTTT. It encodes CASRAPRRVPDISGNTIYF. Full variable domain (rest looked up from reference TRBV28 and TRBJ1-3): DVKVTQSSRYLVKRTGEKVFLECVQDMDHENMFWYRQDPGLGLRLIYFSYDVKMKEKGDIPEGYSVSREKKERFSLILESASTNQTSMYLCASRAPRRVPDISGNTIYFGEGSWLTVV.